The clone carrying this T cell receptor (beta chain) was counted many times. As yet, its antigen is unknown. The entry originates in a study of CD8 T cells in ankylosing spondylitis. Points from the study as a whole: Clones linked to disease were reported to show significant enrichment in matched ankylosing spondylitis synovial fluid. Reactive arthritis synovial fluid and blood previously showed some of these motif variants. Seemingly distinctive of ankylosing spondylitis blood was a TCR beta motif formed by eight highly homologous variants.

TCRdb reprocessed the 5' RACE reads with MiXCR, giving one entry per CDR3 protein. Here the sample spans about 450,000 distinct CDR3 sequences, 25% to 30% being singletons. Sequenced sample: blood, either unsorted or a sorted T cell fraction (not recorded which). This receptor was identified in a male donor with ankylosing spondylitis.

The CDR3 DNA follows: TGTGCCAGCAGCACCGGGGTGGGTTGCACAGATACGCAGTATTTT. It is translated as CASSTGVGCTDTQYF. The V and J genes are TRBV21-1 and TRBJ2-3; TRBD1 is the table's D call and was not checked against the DNA. TRBV21-1 is an annotated pseudogene. The CDR3 loop spans 15 amino acids.